This TCR beta chain was documented in a study of beta chain features in type 1 diabetes. Study-level information: The samples had 107,917,701 sorted cells examined in all.

With 0 bases removed from V and 2 bases from J, the gap between germline ends came to 13 bases. CDR1 and CDR2 (germline): SGDLS, YYNGEE. The CDR3 is made up of 16 amino acids. Broader study findings: People with Type 1 diabetes carried modestly yet significantly shorter TCRB CDR3s in all four CD4+ subsets.

The authors obtained over 98% purity in all sorted populations. TCRB transcripts that were expressed got sequenced, as all of the isolated RNA had been reverse transcribed. Produced via immunoSEQ multiplex PCR; TCRdb's table is partial and in-frame only. The table lists 350,000 to 400,000 clones, roughly 13% of them singletons, with 0.01% in the top ten. To note about this clone: Its antigen is as yet unknown.

Sequenced material: naive CD4+ T cells from blood. The V call is TRBV9, the J call TRBJ2-3; a weak D match, TRBD2 (6 bases). The clonotype comes from a woman younger than 35 with type 1 diabetes. The CDR3 DNA is TGTGCCAGCAGCGTAGGGAACGGGGGATTCACAGATACGCAGTATTTT. It is translated as CASSVGNGGFTDTQYF.